These T cell receptor beta chains were read from a single sample in a study of blood T cell repertoires in COVID-19. Sequenced by immunoSEQ multiplex PCR; TCRdb stores in-frame clones only, minus some. Of a few hundred thousand clones detected, 65% to 90% appear once; the ten largest clones hold more than 6%. What was sequenced was peripheral blood. All receptors derive from a human donor in a cohort sampled during active COVID-19. Both conserved end residues are trimmed from each CDR3. The D gene is left open where the match is weak.

V gene: TRBV18; CDR3 length: 13; D gene: .; CDR3 protein: ASSSEYLSTDTQY
V gene: TRBV11-2; CDR3 length: 13; D gene: TRBD1; CDR3 protein: ASSWGQLMNTEAF
V gene: TRBV24-1; CDR3 length: 13; D gene: .; CDR3 protein: ATSAGQGNTDTQY
V gene: TRBV11-3; CDR3 length: 11; D gene: .; CDR3 protein: ASSPSGADTQY
V gene: TRBV19; CDR3 length: 14; D gene: TRBD1; CDR3 protein: ASSTPGTAGYYGYT
V gene: TRBV5-6; CDR3 length: 13; D gene: .; CDR3 protein: ASSLALAGPDTQY
V gene: TRBV2; CDR3 length: 14; D gene: TRBD2; CDR3 protein: ASRSRAGGPGETQY
V gene: TRBV19; CDR3 length: 13; D gene: .; CDR3 protein: ASSILAPGANVLT
V gene: TRBV5-4; CDR3 length: 12; D gene: .; CDR3 protein: ASSLAGSDTEAF
V gene: TRBV30; CDR3 length: 12; D gene: TRBD1; CDR3 protein: AWSGQGMNTEAF
V gene: TRBV3-1/TRBV3-2; CDR3 length: 14; D gene: TRBD1; CDR3 protein: ASSQVRGQYTGELF
V gene: TRBV7-2; CDR3 length: 14; D gene: TRBD1; CDR3 protein: ASSLSGTGGPDTQY
V gene: TRBV12-3/TRBV12-4; CDR3 length: 11; D gene: .; CDR3 protein: ASSFNQVYGYT
V gene: TRBV4-2; CDR3 length: 14; D gene: TRBD1; CDR3 protein: ASSQDLGDRDQPQH
V gene: TRBV5-1; CDR3 length: 15; D gene: .; CDR3 protein: ASSLAAGLGVGYGYT
V gene: TRBV7-3; CDR3 length: 13; D gene: TRBD1; CDR3 protein: ASRDTDRGDYEQY
V gene: TRBV6-5; CDR3 length: 12; D gene: .; CDR3 protein: ASSSFREGNGYT
V gene: TRBV28; CDR3 length: 11; D gene: TRBD1; CDR3 protein: ASRGTGGLLAF
V gene: TRBV5-1; CDR3 length: 12; D gene: .; CDR3 protein: ASRWDQGNYGYT
V gene: TRBV28; CDR3 length: 8; D gene: TRBD1; CDR3 protein: ASEGTGMH
V gene: TRBV5-6; CDR3 length: 12; D gene: .; CDR3 protein: ASSFGDRLYGYT
V gene: TRBV6-2/TRBV6-3; CDR3 length: 12; D gene: TRBD1; CDR3 protein: ASSGTVMNSPLH
V gene: TRBV19; CDR3 length: 14; D gene: .; CDR3 protein: ASSISGTPFRNTIY
V gene: TRBV12-5; CDR3 length: 12; D gene: .; CDR3 protein: ASGAGTSVEKLF
V gene: TRBV7-8; CDR3 length: 13; D gene: .; CDR3 protein: ASSLGSGGVGGYT
V gene: TRBV7-9; CDR3 length: 10; D gene: TRBD1; CDR3 protein: ASSPGGYGYT
V gene: TRBV10-3; CDR3 length: 14; D gene: .; CDR3 protein: AIMHHRAELTGELF
V gene: TRBV7-8; CDR3 length: 12; D gene: .; CDR3 protein: ASSPLTEDEKLF
V gene: TRBV5-1; CDR3 length: 13; D gene: TRBD1; CDR3 protein: ASSVRDSFNYGYT
V gene: TRBV6-5; CDR3 length: 10; D gene: .; CDR3 protein: ASSSRLAEQF
V gene: TRBV7-3; CDR3 length: 11; D gene: .; CDR3 protein: ASSLSRLETQY
V gene: TRBV19; CDR3 length: 16; D gene: TRBD2; CDR3 protein: ASSPLFLAGLSYNEQF
V gene: TRBV7-2; CDR3 length: 13; D gene: .; CDR3 protein: ASSLARSAYEKLF
V gene: TRBV18; CDR3 length: 14; D gene: .; CDR3 protein: ASSRTVSTGHTEAF
V gene: TRBV7-3; CDR3 length: 11; D gene: .; CDR3 protein: ASSVGQYYEQY
V gene: TRBV9; CDR3 length: 11; D gene: TRBD1; CDR3 protein: ASSSDRGYGYT
V gene: TRBV19; CDR3 length: 12; D gene: .; CDR3 protein: ASSILSSGNTIY
V gene: TRBV7-3; CDR3 length: 13; D gene: TRBD1; CDR3 protein: ASSSGTGRYNEQF
V gene: TRBV5-1; CDR3 length: 15; D gene: TRBD1; CDR3 protein: ASRPEQGLFEDTEAF
V gene: TRBV10-3; CDR3 length: 12; D gene: .; CDR3 protein: ASAMDSVMDEQY
V gene: TRBV6-5; CDR3 length: 11; D gene: .; CDR3 protein: ASSPQTNSPLH
V gene: TRBV19; CDR3 length: 15; D gene: .; CDR3 protein: ASSYIPRRQRNYGYT
V gene: TRBV7-2; CDR3 length: 11; D gene: .; CDR3 protein: ASSLTGITEAF
V gene: TRBV9; CDR3 length: 12; D gene: TRBD1; CDR3 protein: ASRDRGSGYGYT
V gene: TRBV6-5; CDR3 length: 8; D gene: .; CDR3 protein: ASKEVGYT